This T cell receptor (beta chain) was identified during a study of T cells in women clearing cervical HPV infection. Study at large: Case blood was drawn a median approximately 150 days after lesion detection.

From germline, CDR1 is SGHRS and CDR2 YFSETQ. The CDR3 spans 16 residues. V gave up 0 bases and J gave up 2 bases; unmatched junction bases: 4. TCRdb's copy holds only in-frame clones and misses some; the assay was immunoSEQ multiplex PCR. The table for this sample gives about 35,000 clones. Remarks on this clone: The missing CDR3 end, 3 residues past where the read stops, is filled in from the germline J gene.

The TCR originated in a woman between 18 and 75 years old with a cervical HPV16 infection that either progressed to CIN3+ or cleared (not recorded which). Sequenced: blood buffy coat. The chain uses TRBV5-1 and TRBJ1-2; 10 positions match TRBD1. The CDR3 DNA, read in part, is TGCGCCAGCAGCTTGGTGACAGGGGGCGCCAACTATGGC. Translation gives CASSLVTGGANYG. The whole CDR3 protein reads CASSLVTGGANYGYTF.